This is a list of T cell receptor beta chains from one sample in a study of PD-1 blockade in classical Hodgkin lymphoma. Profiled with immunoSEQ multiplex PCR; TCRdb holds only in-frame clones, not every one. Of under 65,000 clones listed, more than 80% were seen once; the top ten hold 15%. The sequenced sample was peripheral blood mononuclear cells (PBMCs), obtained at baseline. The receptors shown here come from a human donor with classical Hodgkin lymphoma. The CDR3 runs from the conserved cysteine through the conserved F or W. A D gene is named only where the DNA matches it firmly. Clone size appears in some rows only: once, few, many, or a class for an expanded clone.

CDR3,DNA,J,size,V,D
CASSAARDRDHGYTF,TGTGCCAGCAGCGCGGCCAGGGACAGGGACCATGGCTACACCTTC,TRBJ1-2,NA,TRBV7-9,TRBD1
CASTLPGAQPQHF,TGTGCCAGCACCCTACCAGGGGCTCAGCCCCAGCATTTT,TRBJ1-5,NA,TRBV7-2,NA
CASSQDAGQPQHF,TGTGCCAGCAGCCAGGACGCGGGCCAGCCCCAGCATTTT,TRBJ1-5,NA,TRBV6-6,NA
CASYRVMNTEAFF,TGTGCCAGCTACAGGGTAATGAACACTGAAGCTTTCTTT,TRBJ1-1,NA,TRBV6-5,NA
CASSFQETQYF,TGTGCCAGCAGCTTCCAAGAGACCCAGTACTTC,TRBJ2-5,NA,TRBV11-1,NA
CASSYSGRGKNIQYF,TGTGCCAGCAGTTACTCGGGCAGGGGAAAAAACATTCAGTACTTC,TRBJ2-4,NA,TRBV6-6,NA
CASSESGGPNQPQHF,TGTGCCAGCAGCGAGTCGGGCGGACCCAATCAGCCCCAGCATTTT,TRBJ1-5,NA,TRBV9,NA
CASSPGGVQNNSPLHF,TGTGCCAGCAGCCCGGGCGGGGTACAGAACAATTCACCCCTCCACTTT,TRBJ1-6,few,TRBV7-9,NA
CAWKNLRVAGNEQFF,TGTGCCTGGAAAAACTTGCGTGTCGCAGGCAATGAGCAGTTCTTC,TRBJ2-1,NA,TRBV30,NA
CASSPSSGGTEQFF,TGTGCCAGCAGCCCCTCTAGCGGGGGGACAGAGCAGTTCTTC,TRBJ2-1,NA,TRBV5-4,TRBD2
CASGLFEQFF,TGTGCCAGCGGGTTGTTTGAGCAGTTCTTC,TRBJ2-1,NA,TRBV6-1,NA
CASSQDWERSPLHF,TGTGCCAGCAGCCAGGACTGGGAGCGATCACCCCTCCACTTT,TRBJ1-6,NA,TRBV11-2,NA
CASSLLAGTQSEQFF,TGTGCCAGCAGCTTATTAGCGGGGACACAAAGTGAGCAGTTCTTC,TRBJ2-1,NA,TRBV7-9,TRBD2
CASSPSDLAKNIQYF,TGCGCCAGCAGCCCGTCCGACCTAGCCAAAAACATTCAGTACTTC,TRBJ2-4,few,TRBV4-3,NA
CASSAGGGDATDTQYF,TGTGCCAGCAGCGCCGGGGGCGGGGACGCCACAGATACGCAGTATTTT,TRBJ2-3,NA,TRBV9,NA
CASSEDGTDYEQYF,TGTGCCAGCAGTGAAGATGGGACAGACTACGAGCAGTACTTC,TRBJ2-7,NA,TRBV2,TRBD1
CASSISPIAGGDDEQFF,TGTGCCAGTAGTATAAGCCCCATAGCGGGGGGTGACGATGAGCAGTTCTTC,TRBJ2-1,NA,TRBV19,TRBD2
CTSCPGQVGNSPLHF,TGCACCAGCTGCCCGGGACAGGTAGGAAATTCACCCCTCCACTTT,TRBJ1-6,NA,TRBV1,NA
CASSYGGAEAFF,TGTGCCAGCAGTTACGGCGGCGCTGAAGCTTTCTTT,TRBJ1-1,NA,TRBV6-5,NA
CASSLAGARSGANVLTF,TGCGCCAGCAGCCTAGCGGGGGCCCGCTCTGGGGCCAACGTCCTGACTTTC,TRBJ2-6,once,TRBV5-1,TRBD2
CASSVAWGLRHNEQFF,TGTGCCAGCAGCGTAGCATGGGGGCTCCGGCACAATGAGCAGTTCTTC,TRBJ2-1,NA,TRBV9,NA
CASSEAGWYF,TGTGCCAGCAGTGAAGCTGGGTGGTATTTT,TRBJ2-3,once,TRBV6-1,NA
CAISGYVKAGSTDTQYF,TGTGCCATCAGTGGCTATGTTAAGGCGGGGAGCACAGATACGCAGTATTTT,TRBJ2-3,NA,TRBV10-3,NA
CASTSVGWRNTEAFF,TGTGCCAGCACTTCCGTTGGCTGGCGGAACACTGAAGCTTTCTTT,TRBJ1-1,NA,TRBV5-6,NA